A single sample gave rise to the 27 T cell receptor beta chains below, sequenced in a study of blood T cell repertoires in COVID-19. Data came from immunoSEQ multiplex PCR; TCRdb stores just in-frame clones and leaves some out. The sample yields about 87,000 clones, 60% to 80% seen once. The specimen sequenced was peripheral blood. The source of these receptors is a woman aged 50 to 60 with acute or convalescent COVID-19.

The V and J genes are TRBV2 and TRBJ1-5; 8 bases are shared with TRBD1. Germline V gene sequence: CDR1 SNHLY, CDR2 FYNNEI. This CDR3 spans 13 amino acids. V lost 4 bases and J lost 5; bases outside the gene matches: 1. CDR3 sequence (DNA): TGTGCCAGCAGTGGGACAGGGTATCAGCCCCAGCATTTT. The encoded protein is CASSGTGYQPQHF.

The chain carries TRBV30 and TRBJ2-5; TRBD1 agrees at 9 bases. V was pared by 5 bases and J by 4 bases, with 8 bases of the junction left unmatched. Germline CDR1 GTSNPN, CDR2 SVGIG (reference sequence). This CDR3 comprises 14 residues. The CDR3 is CAWGQGQGIETQYF. The CDR3 DNA follows: TGTGCCTGGGGCCAAGGACAGGGGATAGAGACCCAGTACTTC.

The rearrangement uses TRBV4-1 and TRBJ1-4; possibly TRBD1 for D (5 bases). The CDR3 sequence is 16 residues long. Trimming shortened V by 0 bases and J by 0 bases, and 8 bases separated the two germline ends. Germline V CDR1 and CDR2: MGHRA, YSYEKL. In DNA, the CDR3 is TGCGCCAGCAGCCAAGACACGGGGGCAACTAATGAAAAACTGTTTTTT. As protein: CASSQDTGATNEKLFF.

This clone was picked up a small number of times. The chain carries TRBV15 and TRBJ2-7, with 7 bases aligning to TRBD2. With V trimmed by 0 bases and J by 5 bases, 19 bases remained unmatched. CDR1 and CDR2 (germline): LNHNV, YYDKDF (reference sequence). This CDR3 has 19 amino acids. The CDR3 loop is CATSRDRYEYYSREDEQYF. CDR3 sequence (DNA): TGTGCCACCAGCAGAGATCGATATGAATACTACTCCCGGGAGGACGAGCAGTACTTC.

The chain has TRBV19 and TRBJ1-5; D possibly corresponds to TRBD1 (5 bases). The CDR3 runs to 15 residues. Germline-derived CDR1 and CDR2 are LNHDA and SQIVND (reference sequence). Trimming took 7 bases from V and 1 from J, leaving 14 bases between them. The CDR3 DNA is TGTGCCAGTATCCTAGGGTGGGGCAGCAATCAGCCCCAGCATTTT. It encodes CASILGWGSNQPQHF.

This clone was observed a single time. V and J are TRBV27 and TRBJ2-2, with TRBD1 matching over 9 bases. The CDR3 length is 15 residues. CDR1 is MNHEY and CDR2 is SMNVEV in the germline V gene (reference sequence). The V gene end was trimmed by 6 bases and the J gene end by 2 bases; junction bases not matched to a gene: 4. The CDR3 nucleotides are TGTGCCAGCAGGCGGACAGGGGTTAACACCGGGGAGCTGTTTTTT. Its protein is CASRRTGVNTGELFF.

The genes are TRBV11-2 and TRBJ1-2; D is unclear. Trimming took 4 bases from V and 4 from J, leaving 10 bases between them. The germline V gene has CDR1 SGHAT and CDR2 FQNNGV. The CDR3 is 13 amino acids. The CDR3 region is CASSSLTSYGYTF. The CDR3 bases are TGTGCCAGCAGCTCGTTGACAAGCTATGGCTACACCTTC.

This sequence joins TRBV20-1 and TRBJ2-4, with a tentative D call TRBD2 (5 bases). The CDR3 spans 14 residues. Trimming took 3 bases from V and 0 from J, leaving 9 bases between them. Germline V gene data show CDR1 as DFQATT and CDR2 as SNEGSKA (reference sequence). As DNA, the CDR3 is TGCAGTGCTAGTGTGACTACAGCCAAAAACATTCAGTACTTC. As protein: CSASVTTAKNIQYF.

The CDR3 DNA follows: TGTGCCAGCAGCCAAGATTTGTCCGGGACTGGGGCCAACGTCCTGACTTTC. Amino acid sequence: CASSQDLSGTGANVLTF. The J gene is TRBJ2-6, the V gene TRBV3-1 (or the pseudogene TRBV3-2), with D perhaps TRBD2 (5 bases). The CDR3 loop spans 17 amino acids. Trimming removed 0 bases from V and 2 bases from J, with 11 bases in between. Germline assignment: CDR1 LGHDT and CDR2 YNNKEL (reference sequence).

The chain couples TRBV3-1 (or the pseudogene TRBV3-2) to TRBJ2-1, with 12 bases that match TRBD2. Germline V gene lookup returns CDR1 LGHDT and CDR2 YNNKEL (reference sequence). There are 16 residues in the CDR3. V dropped 4 bases and J dropped 7; count of bases not matched to a gene: 8. The CDR3 region has the DNA TGTGCCAGCAGCCCGCGCCTAGCGGGGGGGCCAAATGAGCAGTTCTTC. Translated, it gives CASSPRLAGGPNEQFF.

The rearrangement uses TRBV5-1 and TRBJ2-1; tentative D call: TRBD2 (5 bases). This CDR3 comprises 15 residues. V lost 8 bases and J 0 bases, leaving 15 bases between the germline ends. Germline V gives CDR1 SGHRS, CDR2 YFSETQ. The CDR3 loop reads CASTGGSDSYNEQFF. The CDR3 DNA reads as TGCGCCAGTACCGGCGGGTCGGACTCCTACAATGAGCAGTTCTTC.

The chain couples TRBV19 to TRBJ1-1, with 8 nucleotides matching TRBD1. This CDR3 is built from 13 residues. J was trimmed by 3 bases and V by 5 bases; bases with no gene match: 2. Germline values: CDR1 LNHDA, CDR2 SQIVND (reference sequence). The DNA for the CDR3 is TGTGCCAGTAGTGTCAGGGGGCACACTGAAGCTTTCTTT. Its protein product is CASSVRGHTEAFF. The full variable domain, completed using reference TRBV19 and TRBJ1-1, is DGGITQSPKYLFRKEGQNVTLSCEQNLNHDAMYWYRQDPGQGLRLIYYSQIVNDFQKGDIAEGYSVSREKKESFPLTVTSAQKNPTAFYLCASSVRGHTEAFFGQGTRLTVV.

This clone has just a few counts. This rearrangement joins TRBV5-4 to TRBJ1-2; D perhaps matches TRBD1 (5 bases). The germline V gene encodes CDR1 SGHNT and CDR2 YYREEE (reference sequence). Trimming took 0 bases from V and 10 from J, leaving 10 bases between them. There are 12 residues in the CDR3. DNA of the CDR3: TGTGCCAGCAGCTTGGCCGTAGGGGACTACACCTTC. Translated, it gives CASSLAVGDYTF. The full variable domain, in which reference TRBV5-4 and TRBJ1-2 provide the parts outside the CDR3, is ETGVTQSPTHLIKTRGQQVTLRCSSQSGHNTVSWYQQALGQGPQFIFQYYREEENGRGNFPPRFSGLQFPNYSSELNVNALELDDSALYLCASSLAVGDYTFGSGTRLTVV.

V usage is TRBV2 and J usage is TRBJ2-2; tentative D call: TRBD1 (5 bases). The germline gives CDR1 SNHLY, CDR2 FYNNEI. The germline V and J ends were trimmed by 4 bases and 7 bases, with 19 bases remaining between them. The CDR3 is made up of 16 amino acids. The CDR3 here is CASSGAILGVSGELFF. CDR3 DNA sequence: TGTGCCAGCAGTGGCGCGATTTTAGGGGTCAGCGGGGAGCTGTTTTTT.

In this sample, this clone turned up once. The V and J genes are TRBV3-1 (or the pseudogene TRBV3-2) and TRBJ2-7, with 9 bases matching TRBD1. The CDR3 has 15 residues. Per the germline V gene, CDR1 is LGHDT and CDR2 is YNNKEL (reference sequence). Losses at the gene ends were 2 bases for V and 6 bases for J; bases not matched to a gene: 8. The CDR3 DNA follows: TGTGCCAGCAGCCAAAGGGGACAGGGCGGCAGCGAGCAGTACTTC. It specifies CASSQRGQGGSEQYF.

The J gene is TRBJ1-1, the V gene TRBV11-2; D possibly corresponds to TRBD1 (5 bases). Germline loops: CDR1 SGHAT, CDR2 FQNNGV. V lost 8 bases and J 2 bases, leaving 15 bases between the germline ends. The CDR3 consists of 14 residues. CDR3 coding DNA: TGTGCCAGCGGGAGAAACGGGGGAAACACTGAAGCTTTCTTT. It encodes CASGRNGGNTEAFF. Looking up the rest from reference TRBV11-2 and TRBJ1-1 gives the full variable domain: EAGVAQSPRYKIIEKRQSVAFWCNPISGHATLYWYQQILGQGPKLLIQFQNNGVVDDSQLPKDRFSAERLKGVDSTLKIQPAKLEDSAVYLCASGRNGGNTEAFFGQGTRLTVV.

V gene TRBV29-1 combines with J gene TRBJ2-5; TRBD1 matches at 10 bases. Germline V CDR1 and CDR2: SQVTM, ANQGSEA. The CDR3 spans 15 residues. J gave up 4 bases and V 3 bases, and 8 bases lay outside the gene matches. In nucleotides, the CDR3 is TGCAGCGTTGAGTGGGGACAGGGGAGGTCAGAGACCCAGTACTTC. It encodes CSVEWGQGRSETQYF.

This clone was seen only a few times. CDR3 amino acids: CASSEGLWAGPTDTQYF. The DNA of the CDR3 is TGCGCCAGCAGTGAGGGGCTGTGGGCGGGCCCCACAGATACGCAGTATTTT. The chain uses TRBV10-2 and TRBJ2-3, with D tentatively TRBD2 (5 bases). The ends were cut back, 2 bases at V and 2 bases at J, with 17 bases in the middle. The germline V gene has CDR1 WSHSY and CDR2 SAAADI. The CDR3 spans 17 residues.

This chain uses TRBV5-4 with TRBJ2-2; unclear D gene. The CDR3 spans 12 residues. CDR1 is SGHNT and CDR2 is YYREEE in the germline V gene (reference sequence). The V and J ends lost 2 bases and 7 bases respectively, with 6 bases between them. The DNA of the CDR3 is TGTGCCAGCAGCTTCCCCGGCGGGGAGCTGTTTTTT. Translated, it gives CASSFPGGELFF.

The chain is built from TRBV5-1 and TRBJ1-4; 9 nucleotides match TRBD1. The CDR3 spans 14 residues. V lost 5 bases, J lost 6 bases, and 5 bases stayed unmatched. In germline, CDR1 is SGHRS, CDR2 YFSETQ. The CDR3 DNA sequence: TGCGCCAGCAGTTCTACAGGGGGCGATGAAAAACTGTTTTTT. Translated, it gives CASSSTGGDEKLFF. Based on the CDR3 plus reference TRBV5-1 and TRBJ1-4, the full variable domain is KAGVTQTPRYLIKTRGQQVTLSCSPISGHRSVSWYQQTPGQGLQFLFEYFSETQRNKGNFPGRFSGRQFSNSRSEMNVSTLELGDSALYLCASSSTGGDEKLFFGSGTQLSVL.

A few counts support this clone. The genes are TRBV2 and TRBJ2-6; 7 bases agree with TRBD1. CDR1 and CDR2 from the germline V gene are SNHLY and FYNNEI. The CDR3 contains 18 residues. V shed 8 bases, J shed 0 bases, and the junction held 13 bases outside the gene matches. CDR3 sequence reads: CASRRATGPSSGANVLTF. In nucleotides, the CDR3 is TGTGCCAGCCGCCGGGCGACAGGGCCGAGCTCTGGGGCCAACGTCCTGACTTTC.

This chain links TRBV5-1 with TRBJ1-4; D remains unclear. V lost 0 bases to trimming and J lost 7 bases, with 10 bases between them. The germline CDR1 and CDR2 sequences are SGHRS and YFSETQ. The CDR3 is 14 residues long. The CDR3 coding sequence is TGCGCCAGCAGCTTGGGGCGGGCGGGTGAAAAACTGTTTTTT. Its translation: CASSLGRAGEKLFF.

This clone showed up just a few times. The genes are TRBV6-2 or TRBV6-3 and TRBJ1-2; no clear D. There are 13 residues in the CDR3. Germline V lookup: CDR1 MNHEY, CDR2 SVGEGT. The V end lost 5 bases, the J end lost 8 bases, and 15 bases lay between the germline ends. The CDR3 loop reads CASSRAQREGYTF. CDR3 sequence (DNA): TGTGCCAGCAGTCGTGCCCAAAGGGAGGGCTACACCTTC.

This clone was found a few times. CDR3 protein: CASNPLGGGYTF. CDR3 DNA: TGTGCCAGCAACCCTTTAGGGGGTGGCTACACCTTC. This sequence joins TRBV7-2 and TRBJ1-2, with D perhaps TRBD1 (6 bases). V lost 7 bases and J 7 bases, leaving 13 bases between the germline ends. This CDR3 contains 12 residues. Germline V gene lookup returns CDR1 SGHTA and CDR2 FQGNSA.

The V and J genes are TRBV11-1 and TRBJ2-5; D is perhaps TRBD1 (5 bases). The CDR3 contains 14 residues. V shed 1 base and J shed 10 bases, with 16 bases lying between them. The germline CDR1 and CDR2 sequences are SGHAT and FQDESV (reference sequence). The CDR3 DNA follows: TGTGCCAGCAGCTTAGAAGGACCAGGGAAGGACCAGTACTTC. Encoded protein: CASSLEGPGKDQYF.

The chain recombines TRBV6-5 with TRBJ2-2; tentative D call: TRBD1 (5 bases). Trimming removed 8 bases from V and 2 bases from J, with 15 bases in between. In germline, CDR1 is MNHEY, CDR2 SVGAGI. The length of the CDR3 is 15 residues. The CDR3 protein is CASGIQGSNTGELFF. In nucleotides, the CDR3 is TGTGCCAGCGGAATTCAGGGATCTAACACCGGGGAGCTGTTTTTT.

The chain is built from TRBV10-1 and TRBJ2-2; 13 nucleotides agree with TRBD2. Germline assignment: CDR1 WNHNN and CDR2 SYGVQD (reference sequence). V lost 5 bases to trimming and J lost 4 bases; unmatched junction nucleotides: 4. This CDR3 comprises 16 residues. As DNA, the CDR3 is TGCGCCAGCAGTAGACTAGCGGGGGGATCCACCGGGGAGCTGTTTTTT. It translates to CASSRLAGGSTGELFF.